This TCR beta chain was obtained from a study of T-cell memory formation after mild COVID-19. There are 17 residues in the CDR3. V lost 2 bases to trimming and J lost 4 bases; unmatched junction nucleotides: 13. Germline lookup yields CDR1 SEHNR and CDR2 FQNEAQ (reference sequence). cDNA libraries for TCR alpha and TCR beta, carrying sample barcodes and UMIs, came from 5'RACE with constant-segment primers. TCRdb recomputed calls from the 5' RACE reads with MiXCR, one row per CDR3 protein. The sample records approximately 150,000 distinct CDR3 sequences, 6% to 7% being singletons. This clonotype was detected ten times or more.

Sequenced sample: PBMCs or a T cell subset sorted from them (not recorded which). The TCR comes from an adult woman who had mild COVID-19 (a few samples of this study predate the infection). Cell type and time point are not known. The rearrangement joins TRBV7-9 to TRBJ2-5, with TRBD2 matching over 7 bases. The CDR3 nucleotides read TGTGCCAGCAGCTTACTGGCGGGAGCTTTAACGGGAGAGACCCAGTACTTC. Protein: CASSLLAGALTGETQYF. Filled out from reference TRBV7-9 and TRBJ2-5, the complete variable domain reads DTGVSQNPRHKITKRGQNVTFRCDPISEHNRLYWYRQTLGQGPEFLTYFQNEAQLEKSRLLSDRFSAERPKGSFSTLEIQRTEQGDSAMYLCASSLLAGALTGETQYFGPGTRLLVL.